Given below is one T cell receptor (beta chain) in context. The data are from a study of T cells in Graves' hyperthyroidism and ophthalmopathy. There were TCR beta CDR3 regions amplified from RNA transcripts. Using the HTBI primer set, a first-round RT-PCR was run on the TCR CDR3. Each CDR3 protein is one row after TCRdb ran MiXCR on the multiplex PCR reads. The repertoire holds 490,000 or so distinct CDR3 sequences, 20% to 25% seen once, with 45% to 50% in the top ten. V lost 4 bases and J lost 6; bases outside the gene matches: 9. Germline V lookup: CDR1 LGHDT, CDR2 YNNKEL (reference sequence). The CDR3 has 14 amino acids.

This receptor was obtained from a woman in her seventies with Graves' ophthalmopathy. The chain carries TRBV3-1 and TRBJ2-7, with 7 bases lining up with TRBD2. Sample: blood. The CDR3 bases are TGTGCCAGCAGCCCCAGGCCCAGCGGGACCGAGCAGTACTTC. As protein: CASSPRPSGTEQYF.